Listed here are 10 T cell receptor beta chains from one sample, sequenced in a study of blood T cell repertoires in COVID-19. This table comes from immunoSEQ multiplex PCR, and its TCRdb copy is limited to in-frame clones, with some not included. The sample holds around 220,000 clones, roughly 90% seen once. The sample consisted of PBMCs or T cells enriched from blood (not recorded which). The receptor source for this set is a man aged 25-45 years who had been exposed to COVID-19.

This clone was observed a single time. The rearrangement links TRBV5-4 to TRBJ2-7, with 14 bases matching TRBD2. CDR1 and CDR2 from the germline V gene are SGHNT and YYREEE (reference sequence). Unmatched junction bases numbered 8, after V lost 4 bases and J lost 2 bases. The CDR3 loop spans 17 amino acids. The CDR3 DNA reads TGTGCCAGCAGCCCCGGGACTAGCGGGGGAGCGACCTACGAGCAGTACTTC. It translates to CASSPGTSGGATYEQYF.

The V call is TRBV19, the J call TRBJ1-1, with a possible D match to TRBD1 (6 bases). Germline lookup yields CDR1 LNHDA and CDR2 SQIVND (reference sequence). This CDR3 region has 13 residues. V shed 10 bases and J shed 0 bases, with 12 bases lying between them. The CDR3 spells CATQGLMNTEAFF. CDR3 DNA sequence: TGTGCCACACAGGGCCTCATGAACACTGAAGCTTTCTTT.

In DNA form, the CDR3 reads TGTGCCAGCAGCTTAGTGGGAGGGTTGGACACTGAAGCTTTCTTT. This sequence encodes CASSLVGGLDTEAFF. The chain carries TRBV5-6 and TRBJ1-1; D is ambiguous. This CDR3 spans 15 amino acids. V lost 2 bases and J lost 3, with 14 bases in between. Germline CDR1 is SGHDT and CDR2 is YYEEEE.

The CDR3 sequence is CASRGTGGYGYTF. The DNA of the CDR3 is TGCGCCAGCAGAGGAACAGGAGGGTATGGCTACACCTTC. The chain joins TRBV10-2 to TRBJ1-2, with a weak D call TRBD1 (5 bases). Trimming stripped 6 bases from V and 5 bases from J, with 13 bases between. Germline CDR1 and CDR2: WSHSY and SAAADI. The CDR3 consists of 13 residues.

The chain couples TRBV23-1 to TRBJ2-5, with TRBD2 matching 11 bases. TRBV23-1 is filed as an ORF, its function uncertain. The CDR3 has 18 amino acids. With V trimmed by 0 bases and J by 1 base, 7 bases remained unmatched. CDR3 sequence (DNA): TGCGCCAGCAGTCAATCCCAGGCTAGCGGGGGGATCCAAGAGACCCAGTACTTC. This gives the protein CASSQSQASGGIQETQYF.

The genes are TRBV14 and TRBJ1-4; 8 nucleotides match TRBD1. The CDR3 totals 15 residues. CDR1 and CDR2 (germline): SGHDN, FVKESK. Germline trimming cut 2 bases from V and 8 bases from J; bases unmatched to any gene: 7. CDR3 DNA: TGTGCCAGCAGCCAATTAGGACAGGGTAGGGAAAAACTGTTTTTT. Its translation: CASSQLGQGREKLFF.

The V gene is TRBV7-8, the J gene TRBJ1-1; D is ambiguous. Germline lookup yields CDR1 SGHVS and CDR2 FQNEAQ. With 3 bases removed from V and 2 bases from J, the gap between germline ends came to 7 bases. This CDR3 has 13 residues. CDR3 loop: CASSFQINTEAFF. The DNA for the CDR3 is TGTGCCAGCAGCTTCCAGATAAACACTGAAGCTTTCTTT.

CDR3 residues: CASSQDRPVTGATNEKLFF. The DNA of the CDR3 is TGCGCCAGCAGCCAAGATCGGCCCGTTACAGGCGCAACTAATGAAAAACTGTTTTTT. This rearrangement joins TRBV4-3 to TRBJ1-4; weak D call: TRBD1 (5 bases). CDR3 length equals 19 residues. In germline, CDR1 is LGHNA, CDR2 YSLEER. V dropped 0 bases and J dropped 0 bases, with 17 bases sitting between them.

The chain couples TRBV10-3 to TRBJ2-5; 10 positions agree with TRBD2. The CDR3 length is 14 residues. The germline gives CDR1 ENHRY, CDR2 SYGVKD. Losses at the gene ends were 5 bases for V and 3 bases for J; bases not matched to a gene: 3. CDR3 DNA sequence: TGTGCCATCAGTCCGAGCGGGGGGGAAGAGACCCAGTACTTC. It specifies CAISPSGGEETQYF.

The chain is built from TRBV21-1 and TRBJ1-5. TRBV21-1 is designated a pseudogene. The CDR3 totals 17 residues. This CDR3 is CASSKVVGEEGNQPQHF. Here the CDR3 DNA reads TGTGCCAGCAGCAAAGTGGTTGGGGAGGAAGGCAATCAGCCCCAGCATTTT.